The 21 T cell receptor beta chains reported below all come from one sample, sequenced in a study of blood T cells in healthy people across ages. A J-beta primer mix and a sample-barcoded 5' primer were used in a second PCR of about 6 to 12 cycles. One entry per CDR3 protein, called by TCRdb with MiXCR from the 5' RACE reads. The repertoire holds approximately 880,000 distinct CDR3 sequences, with around 46% as singletons. Sequencing used blood. The origin of the receptors is a man younger than 40 in good health.

This clonotype was recorded only once. The rearrangement joins TRBV13 to TRBJ2-1; D is perhaps TRBD2 (5 bases). With 4 bases removed from V and 13 bases from J, the gap between germline ends came to 17 bases. CDR1 is PRHDT, CDR2 FYEKMQ, per germline (reference sequence). This CDR3 spans 13 amino acids. This CDR3 reads CASSSETELGQFF. Here the CDR3 DNA reads TGTGCCAGCAGCTCAGAGACCGAACTAGGCCAGTTCTTC. Full variable domain (remainder filled in from reference TRBV13 and TRBJ2-1): AAGVIQSPRHLIKEKRETATLKCYPIPRHDTVYWYQQGPGQDPQFLISFYEKMQSDKGSIPDRFSAQQFSDYHSELNMSSLELGDSALYFCASSSETELGQFFGPGTRLTVL.

The chain carries TRBV12-3 or TRBV12-4 and TRBJ1-5, with D possibly matching TRBD1 (5 bases). CDR3 length: 14 residues. Trimming pared 8 bases from V and 0 bases from J, leaving 11 bases between. CDR3 sequence reads: CASGGGNSNQPQHF. The CDR3 DNA follows: TGTGCCAGCGGGGGGGGAAATAGCAATCAGCCCCAGCATTTT.

The sample holds a few counts of this clonotype. The V and J genes are TRBV28 and TRBJ2-6; possibly TRBD1 for D (6 bases). CDR1 and CDR2 (germline): MDHEN, SYDVKM. The CDR3 spans 16 residues. Trimming removed 8 bases from V and 0 bases from J, with 14 bases in between. Here the CDR3 reads CASFTGSASGANVLTF. CDR3 coding DNA: TGTGCCAGCTTTACAGGGTCCGCCTCTGGGGCCAACGTCCTGACTTTC.

This clonotype has just a few counts. The V and J genes are TRBV20-1 and TRBJ2-7; the match to TRBD2 covers 8 bases. Unmatched junction bases numbered 8, after V lost 0 bases and J lost 4 bases. The CDR3 contains 15 residues. The germline CDR1 and CDR2 sequences are DFQATT and SNEGSKA (reference sequence). The CDR3 loop is CSARDQAGAKYEQYF. Written as DNA, the CDR3 is TGCAGTGCTAGAGATCAAGCGGGGGCAAAATACGAGCAGTACTTC.

In this sample, this clonotype turned up a few times. The genes are TRBV19 and TRBJ2-1, with D tentatively TRBD1 (5 bases). Trimming pared 5 bases from V and 2 bases from J, leaving 7 bases between. This CDR3 is 13 amino acids long. The germline CDR1 and CDR2 sequences are LNHDA and SQIVND (reference sequence). This CDR3 is CASSVDTYNEQFF. The CDR3 nucleotides read TGTGCCAGTAGTGTGGACACCTACAATGAGCAGTTCTTC.

J is TRBJ2-5 and V is TRBV5-1; TRBD2 aligns across 8 bases. The CDR3 totals 15 residues. J lost 1 base, V lost 0 bases, and 2 bases had no gene match. Germline V gene lookup returns CDR1 SGHRS and CDR2 YFSETQ. This CDR3 is CASSLVAGSQETQYF. DNA for the CDR3: TGCGCCAGCAGCTTGGTAGCGGGGTCCCAAGAGACCCAGTACTTC.

The chain combines TRBV5-1 with TRBJ1-2; D unresolved. Trimming pared 4 bases from V and 7 bases from J, leaving 14 bases between. The CDR3 loop spans 13 amino acids. Germline-derived CDR1 and CDR2 are SGHRS and YFSETQ. The CDR3 coding sequence is TGCGCCAGCAGCGATGGACCTGTGGGTGGCTACACCTTC. Translating gives CASSDGPVGGYTF. The whole variable domain, filled in from reference TRBV5-1 and TRBJ1-2, reads KAGVTQTPRYLIKTRGQQVTLSCSPISGHRSVSWYQQTPGQGLQFLFEYFSETQRNKGNFPGRFSGRQFSNSRSEMNVSTLELGDSALYLCASSDGPVGGYTFGSGTRLTVV.

This clonotype was detected a few times. This rearrangement joins TRBV10-3 to TRBJ2-1; 13 bases align to TRBD2. The germline gives CDR1 ENHRY, CDR2 SYGVKD. V was pared by 2 bases and J by 2 bases, with 0 bases of the junction left unmatched. The CDR3 length is 16 residues. The DNA for the CDR3 is TGTGCCATCAGTGAGGGACTAGCGGGGGCCTACAATGAGCAGTTCTTC. It specifies CAISEGLAGAYNEQFF.

V and J are TRBV4-3 and TRBJ2-1, with 12 nucleotides matching TRBD2. The CDR3 has 20 amino acids. Germline V lookup: CDR1 LGHNA, CDR2 YSLEER. V lost 4 bases to trimming and J lost 5 bases; unmatched junction nucleotides: 18. The CDR3 here is CASSPRTSGKHLTRNNEQFF. The CDR3 DNA is TGCGCCAGCAGCCCGCGGACTAGCGGGAAGCATTTAACCCGAAACAATGAGCAGTTCTTC.

This clonotype was seen only a few times. This chain links TRBV20-1 with TRBJ2-3; 7 bases map to TRBD1. The length of the CDR3 is 15 residues. Per germline, CDR1 DFQATT and CDR2 SNEGSKA (reference sequence). Germline trimming cut 4 bases from V and 0 bases from J; bases unmatched to any gene: 7. In DNA, the CDR3 is TGCAGTGCTAATACACAGGGGCTAAGCACAGATACGCAGTATTTT. Its protein product is CSANTQGLSTDTQYF.

Details on this clonotype: Compared with germline, one end of the junction differs, possibly owing to a read error. The chain joins TRBV12-3 or TRBV12-4 to TRBJ2-5; D is possibly TRBD2 (7 bases). TRBJ2-7 matches the DNA end more closely, so the J call is doubtful. CDR3 length: 14 residues. CDR3 coding DNA: TGTGCCAGGAGTTCACAGGGAGGGGGCTACGAGCAGTACTTC. Its protein product is CARSSQGGGYEQYF.

About this clonotype itself: Mismatch with germline at one junction end may stem from a read error. The chain recombines TRBV3-1 with TRBJ1-1; no clear D. This CDR3 contains 16 residues. Germline assignment: CDR1 LGHDT and CDR2 YNNKEL (reference sequence). DNA for the CDR3: TGTGCCAGCAGCCAAGATCAGGCAGCTATGAACACTGAGGCTTTCTTT. Amino acids: CASSQDQAAMNTEAFF.

This clonotype was seen a few times. This rearrangement joins TRBV12-3 or TRBV12-4 to TRBJ1-2; 7 bases line up with TRBD1. V trimming: 4 bases; J trimming: 2 bases; junction bases outside the gene matches: 7. The CDR3 has 15 residues. The CDR3 spells CASSSQGTANYGYTF. The DNA of the CDR3 is TGTGCCAGCAGTTCCCAAGGGACAGCCAACTATGGCTACACCTTC.

The chain combines TRBV20-1 with TRBJ1-5; D possibly corresponds to TRBD1 (5 bases). V was cut by 6 bases and J by 8 bases, with 17 bases left in between. This CDR3 spans 13 amino acids. The germline V gene has CDR1 DFQATT and CDR2 SNEGSKA (reference sequence). CDR3 sequence (DNA): TGCAGTGCGGAAGGACATCCCGGGGAGCCCCAGCATTTT. This codes for CSAEGHPGEPQHF.

The chain carries TRBV20-1 and TRBJ2-5; 7 bases fit TRBD2. Germline CDR1 and CDR2: DFQATT and SNEGSKA (reference sequence). After removal of 6 bases from V and 7 bases from J, the junction contained 11 bases not matched to a gene. The CDR3 has 13 residues. CDR3 sequence reads: CSAWDSPGGTQYF. CDR3 nucleotides: TGCAGTGCCTGGGACTCCCCGGGAGGGACCCAGTACTTC.

This clonotype was detected a few times. The chain is built from TRBV7-3 and TRBJ1-2; D is undetermined. Deletions cut 2 bases from V and 6 bases from J, with 16 bases between. The CDR3 sequence is 15 residues long. The germline V gene has CDR1 SGHTA and CDR2 FQGTGA. This CDR3 reads CASSLESGQDHGYTF. The CDR3 region has the DNA TGTGCCAGCAGCTTAGAAAGTGGGCAGGATCATGGCTACACCTTC.

This chain connects TRBV18 to TRBJ2-7, with D hard to call. Per germline, CDR1 KGHSH and CDR2 LQKENI. V lost 3 bases and J lost 0, with 12 bases in between. The CDR3 is made up of 15 amino acids. The CDR3 coding sequence is TGTGCCAGCTCACCGATTCACACGGGCTCCTACGAGCAGTACTTC. It translates to CASSPIHTGSYEQYF.

The table lists this clonotype with a few counts. This chain uses TRBV9 with TRBJ2-3; no reliable D call. The V end was cut by 4 bases, the J end by 3 bases, with 9 bases between. The germline gives CDR1 SGDLS, CDR2 YYNGEE. The CDR3 covers 13 residues. CDR3 residues: CASSTGQTDTQYF. For the CDR3, the DNA is TGTGCCAGCAGCACCGGGCAAACAGATACGCAGTATTTT.

The chain employs TRBV2 and TRBJ2-7; TRBD2 aligns across 7 bases. The length of the CDR3 is 15 residues. V lost 3 bases, J lost 2 bases, and 7 bases stayed unmatched. Germline V gives CDR1 SNHLY, CDR2 FYNNEI. CDR3 in DNA: TGTGCCAGCAGTGAGGGAGGGAATGGGGCCTACGAGCAGTACTTC. Translation: CASSEGGNGAYEQYF.

This sequence joins TRBV11-2 and TRBJ2-1; no clear D gene. The CDR3 extends over 14 amino acids. Germline V gene lookup returns CDR1 SGHAT and CDR2 FQNNGV. V lost 5 bases to trimming and J lost 3 bases, with 11 bases between them. The CDR3 region is CASSLIPDYNEQFF. CDR3 bases: TGTGCCAGCAGCCTCATTCCGGACTACAATGAGCAGTTCTTC.

The J gene is TRBJ2-1, the V gene TRBV5-6, with 8 bases aligning to TRBD1. The junction had 6 bases not matched to a gene; V was cut back by 0 bases and J by 7 bases. CDR1 SGHDT and CDR2 YYEEEE come from the germline V gene. The CDR3 runs to 15 residues. The CDR3 protein is CASSLEDRALNEQFF. The CDR3 nucleotides read TGTGCCAGCAGCTTGGAGGACAGGGCACTGAATGAGCAGTTCTTC. The full variable domain, with the rest looked up from reference TRBV5-6 and TRBJ2-1, is DAGVTQSPTHLIKTRGQQVTLRCSPKSGHDTVSWYQQALGQGPQFIFQYYEEEERQRGNFPDRFSGHQFPNYSSELNVNALLLGDSALYLCASSLEDRALNEQFFGPGTRLTVL.